The rows below give T cell receptor beta chains drawn from one sample of a study of OX40 agonist ivuxolimab in advanced cancers. Only in-frame clones appear in the TCRdb table, and some are missing; sequencing was by immunoSEQ multiplex PCR. This table holds under 85,000 clones, around four fifths found once. The source material was CD4+ or CD8+ T cells sorted from blood, sampled in a trial of the OX40 agonist ivuxolimab. The receptors shown here come from an adult with an advanced solid tumor such as melanoma, head and neck, liver or kidney cancer. CDR3s leave out the opening cysteine and the closing phenylalanine or tryptophan. Part of the rows lack a size; the others show once, few, many or a class for expanded clones.

V	J	size	CDR3
TRBV6-1	TRBJ1-5	few	ASSDRQGWWQPQH
TRBV12-5	TRBJ1-1	.	ASGLWTGKDTEAF
TRBV30	TRBJ2-7	.	AWSRGPYYEQY
TRBV10-2	TRBJ2-1	.	ASSDPGLALVHNEQF
TRBV7-9	TRBJ2-3	.	ASSFGQILTDTQY
TRBV28	TRBJ2-5	.	ASSPFGQFQETQY
TRBV2	TRBJ1-4	.	ASSEGQGGEKLF
TRBV7-3	TRBJ2-3	many	ASRRTSGTDTQY
TRBV25-1	TRBJ2-1	.	ASSATGGYNEQF
TRBV6-1	TRBJ2-7	.	ASMGDSTYEQY
TRBV21-1	TRBJ2-7	once	ASSGTGT
TRBV18	TRBJ2-5	.	ASSPQQGQETQY
TRBV29-1	TRBJ2-1	.	SPTRGPYNEQF
TRBV5-4	TRBJ1-5	.	ASSQAQKNQPQH
TRBV30	TRBJ1-5	.	AWSGGQFLSNQPQH
TRBV5-5	TRBJ2-3	.	ASSLSTDTQY